A single sample gave rise to the 14 T cell receptor beta chains below, sequenced in a study of OX40 agonist ivuxolimab in advanced cancers. Assay: immunoSEQ multiplex PCR; the TCRdb copy retains only in-frame clones and omits some. Here the sample spans roughly 75,000 clones, over 75% being singletons. This specimen consisted of CD4+ or CD8+ T cells sorted from blood, obtained in a trial of the OX40 agonist ivuxolimab. These receptors all come from an adult with an advanced solid tumor such as melanoma, head and neck, liver or kidney cancer.

The CDR3 sequence is CASSPLAANTEAFF. DNA for the CDR3: TGCGCCAGCAGTCCCCTGGCCGCTAACACTGAAGCTTTCTTT. The chain uses TRBV5-1 and TRBJ1-1, with D uncertain. The CDR3 is 14 residues long. Trimming shortened V by 5 bases and J by 2 bases, and 13 bases separated the two germline ends. CDR1 is SGHRS, CDR2 YFSETQ, per germline. The full variable domain, rest sourced from reference TRBV5-1 and TRBJ1-1, is KAGVTQTPRYLIKTRGQQVTLSCSPISGHRSVSWYQQTPGQGLQFLFEYFSETQRNKGNFPGRFSGRQFSNSRSEMNVSTLELGDSALYLCASSPLAANTEAFFGQGTRLTVV.

This clone appeared a few times. J is TRBJ1-2 and V is TRBV28, with D possibly being TRBD1 (6 bases). The CDR3 spans 13 residues. The V end lost 5 bases, the J end lost 4 bases, and 11 bases lay between the germline ends. Germline V gene lookup returns CDR1 MDHEN and CDR2 SYDVKM. The CDR3 DNA follows: TGTGCCAGCAGTCCGGGACAAACCTATGGCTACACCTTC. Its protein is CASSPGQTYGYTF.

The chain carries TRBV30 and TRBJ1-1; D ambiguous. With 0 bases removed from V and 1 base from J, the gap between germline ends came to 9 bases. From germline, CDR1 is GTSNPN and CDR2 SVGIG (reference sequence). The CDR3 has 14 amino acids. The CDR3: CAWSVISENTEAFF. The CDR3 DNA is TGTGCCTGGAGTGTAATTTCAGAGAACACTGAAGCTTTCTTT. The full variable domain, rest sourced from reference TRBV30 and TRBJ1-1, is SQTIHQWPATLVQPVGSPLSLECTVEGTSNPNLYWYRQAAGRGLQLLFYSVGIGQISSEVPQNLSASRPQDRQFILSSKKLLLSDSGFYLCAWSVISENTEAFFGQGTRLTVV.

V is TRBV16 and J is TRBJ2-1; the D is unclear. Germline lookup yields CDR1 KGHSY and CDR2 FQNENV. V lost 1 base to trimming and J lost 12 bases, with 13 bases between them. The CDR3 runs to 13 residues. CDR3: CASSQYEATGQFF. DNA of the CDR3: TGTGCCAGCAGCCAATACGAGGCTACCGGGCAGTTCTTC. Based on the CDR3 plus reference TRBV16 and TRBJ2-1, the full variable domain is GEEVAQTPKHLVRGEGQKAKLYCAPIKGHSYVFWYQQVLKNEFKFLISFQNENVFDETGMPKERFSAKCLPNSPCSLEIQATKLEDSAVYFCASSQYEATGQFFGPGTRLTVL.

This chain uses TRBV19 with TRBJ2-4; 9 bases align to TRBD1. V gave up 2 bases and J gave up 7 bases; unmatched junction bases: 3. The CDR3 is 14 residues long. CDR1 and CDR2 (germline): LNHDA, SQIVND (reference sequence). The CDR3: CASSIRDRVNIQYF. CDR3 coding DNA: TGTGCCAGTAGTATAAGGGACAGGGTGAACATTCAGTACTTC.

The rearrangement links TRBV7-7 to TRBJ2-3; 7 bases are shared with TRBD1. CDR1 is SSHAT and CDR2 is FNYEAQ in the germline V gene (reference sequence). This CDR3 region has 15 residues. Trimming cost V 2 bases and J 1 base; bases outside gene matches: 3. The CDR3 is CASSLKGAGTDTQYF. For the CDR3, the DNA is TGTGCCAGCAGCTTAAAGGGGGCGGGCACAGATACGCAGTATTTT.

The chain is built from TRBV6-1 and TRBJ1-3; D remains unclear. The CDR3 length is 17 residues. Germline loops: CDR1 MNHNS, CDR2 SASEGT. V lost 1 base and J lost 4, with 17 bases in between. CDR3: CASSEVPTDTRGNTIYF. CDR3 DNA sequence: TGTGCCAGCAGTGAAGTTCCCACCGACACCCGCGGAAACACCATATATTTT.

The chain joins TRBV19 to TRBJ2-3, with D tentatively TRBD1 (6 bases). CDR1 and CDR2 (germline): LNHDA, SQIVND (reference sequence). Trimming left V 5 bases short and J 2 bases short, with 14 bases between. This CDR3 region has 15 residues. CDR3 residues: CASSLTGSSTDTQYF. The CDR3 region has the DNA TGTGCCAGTAGTCTAACAGGGTCTTCCACAGATACGCAGTATTTT. Looking up the rest from reference TRBV19 and TRBJ2-3 gives the full variable domain: DGGITQSPKYLFRKEGQNVTLSCEQNLNHDAMYWYRQDPGQGLRLIYYSQIVNDFQKGDIAEGYSVSREKKESFPLTVTSAQKNPTAFYLCASSLTGSSTDTQYFGPGTRLTVL.

The CDR3 here is CASSPFSVNEQFF. In DNA form, the CDR3 reads TGTGCCAGCTCACCATTCTCCGTAAATGAGCAGTTCTTC. This rearrangement joins TRBV18 to TRBJ2-1; D ambiguous. The CDR3 has 13 residues. Between the trimmed V and J ends, which lost 2 bases and 7 bases, there was a span of 9 bases. Germline V gene data show CDR1 as KGHSH and CDR2 as LQKENI.

This clone was seen a handful of times. The chain joins TRBV28 to TRBJ1-6; a weak D match, TRBD1 (5 bases). The CDR3 spans 16 residues. Germline V lookup: CDR1 MDHEN, CDR2 SYDVKM. The V end was cut by 5 bases, the J end by 7 bases, with 18 bases between. The CDR3 coding sequence is TGTGCCAGCAGTAATGGTCAGGGCTTAGGAAATTCACCCCTCCACTTT. This translates into CASSNGQGLGNSPLHF.

The rearrangement links TRBV7-9 to TRBJ1-2, with 9 bases identical to TRBD1. The CDR3 is made up of 16 amino acids. V dropped 5 bases and J dropped 4; count of bases not matched to a gene: 11. Germline V gene sequence: CDR1 SEHNR, CDR2 FQNEAQ (reference sequence). CDR3 nucleotide sequence: TGTGCCAGCAGCCCCAGGGGGACAGGGAAGGGCTATGGCTACACCTTC. This codes for CASSPRGTGKGYGYTF.

This chain connects TRBV28 to TRBJ1-6, with D uncertain. Germline loops: CDR1 MDHEN, CDR2 SYDVKM. V shed 1 base and J shed 0 bases, with 19 bases lying between them. The CDR3 runs 20 residues. DNA for the CDR3: TGTGCCAGCAGTTTATTTTCGAGGAGGTCACCCAGCTCCTATAATTCACCCCTCCACTTT. Its protein product is CASSLFSRRSPSSYNSPLHF.

This chain uses TRBV15 with TRBJ1-1; D may be TRBD1 (6 bases). This CDR3 is 12 amino acids long. Germline lookup yields CDR1 LNHNV and CDR2 YYDKDF (reference sequence). The V end lost 0 bases, the J end lost 8 bases, and 7 bases lay between the germline ends. CDR3 bases: TGTGCCACCAGCAGAGAAGGGGGGGAAGCTTTCTTT. This translates into CATSREGGEAFF.

This chain links TRBV27 with TRBJ1-4, with D maybe TRBD1 (6 bases). The CDR3 has 15 residues. Germline V gene sequence: CDR1 MNHEY, CDR2 SMNVEV (reference sequence). The ends were cut back, 5 bases at V and 7 bases at J, with 17 bases in the middle. CDR3 nucleotide sequence: TGTGCCAGCAGTGCTCAAAGGGGGGTGGGTGAAAAACTGTTTTTT. Translation gives CASSAQRGVGEKLFF.